Below are 18 T cell receptor beta chains sequenced from a single sample in a study of blood T cell repertoires in COVID-19. Data came from immunoSEQ multiplex PCR; TCRdb stores just in-frame clones and leaves some out. Among 140,000 to 150,000 clones listed, around 90% were seen once. Specimen: peripheral blood. All receptors come from a man between 60 and 70 years old with active or convalescent COVID-19.

The rearrangement links TRBV5-5 to TRBJ2-1; tentatively, D is TRBD2 (6 bases). V was clipped by 0 bases and J by 2 bases, with 9 bases between them. The CDR3 contains 15 residues. In germline, CDR1 is SGHKS, CDR2 YYEKEE (reference sequence). The CDR3 DNA is TGTGCCAGCAGCTTGGGGGGGAGGACCTACAATGAGCAGTTCTTC. It is translated as CASSLGGRTYNEQFF.

The genes are TRBV29-1 and TRBJ2-7; D possibly corresponds to TRBD1 (6 bases). Germline assignment: CDR1 SQVTM and CDR2 ANQGSEA. The CDR3 totals 15 residues. V lost 6 bases and J lost 2, with 20 bases in between. The CDR3 DNA follows: TGCAGCGTGGGCACAGGGCACTGGCAGACCTACGAGCAGTACTTC. Protein sequence: CSVGTGHWQTYEQYF.

The chain employs TRBV7-9 and TRBJ1-5; TRBD1 matches 9 bases. CDR1 SEHNR and CDR2 FQNEAQ come from the germline V gene (reference sequence). The V gene end was trimmed by 5 bases and the J gene end by 3 bases; junction bases not matched to a gene: 2. The CDR3 covers 14 residues. In nucleotides, the CDR3 is TGTGCCAGCAGCGGGACAGGGAACAATCAGCCCCAGCATTTT. Translation gives CASSGTGNNQPQHF.

J is TRBJ2-7 and V is TRBV28; 9 nucleotides agree with TRBD2. The CDR3 has 15 amino acids. CDR1 is MDHEN, CDR2 SYDVKM, per germline. Unmatched junction bases numbered 6, after V lost 3 bases and J lost 3 bases. The CDR3 DNA reads TGTGCCAGCAGTTTCTTGGCTAGCGGGAACTACGAGCAGTACTTC. Protein product: CASSFLASGNYEQYF.

This chain connects TRBV10-2 to TRBJ1-1; 7 positions agree with TRBD1. The CDR3 consists of 14 residues. V was clipped by 5 bases and J by 3 bases; unmatched bases: 6. CDR1 is WSHSY and CDR2 is SAAADI in the germline V gene. CDR3 residues: CASSLATGHTEAFF. Here the CDR3 DNA reads TGCGCCAGCAGTCTCGCGACAGGGCACACTGAAGCTTTCTTT.

The chain links TRBV5-6 to TRBJ2-5, with 8 bases that match TRBD2. This CDR3 contains 16 residues. The germline gives CDR1 SGHDT, CDR2 YYEEEE. Trimming removed 6 bases from V and 4 bases from J; junction bases left unmatched: 14. The CDR3: CASKSGLDGVRETQYF. Here the CDR3 DNA reads TGTGCCAGCAAGTCGGGACTAGACGGGGTAAGAGAGACCCAGTACTTC.

V gene TRBV7-9 combines with J gene TRBJ1-3; D call uncertain. Trimming pared 5 bases from V and 5 bases from J, leaving 10 bases between. This CDR3 spans 13 amino acids. CDR1 and CDR2 from the germline V gene are SEHNR and FQNEAQ (reference sequence). DNA of the CDR3: TGTGCCAGCAGCCGCCCCGGGAGAAACACCATATATTTT. This codes for CASSRPGRNTIYF.

CDR3 amino acids: CASSSYSGTGANVLTF. In nucleotides, the CDR3 is TGTGCCAGCAGCTCCTATAGCGGGACTGGGGCCAACGTCCTGACTTTC. This chain joins TRBV7-2 and TRBJ2-6; 8 bases fit TRBD2. This CDR3 has 16 amino acids. From germline, CDR1 is SGHTA and CDR2 FQGNSA. With 4 bases clipped from V and 2 bases from J, the junction kept 4 bases outside the gene matches.

This chain links TRBV6-5 with TRBJ1-5; D not resolved. Germline CDR1 reads MNHEY; CDR2 reads SVGAGI. V dropped 5 bases and J dropped 7 bases, with 6 bases sitting between them. The CDR3 runs 11 residues. The CDR3 DNA reads TGTGCCAGCAGTCAAATCCAGCCCCAGCATTTT. This gives the protein CASSQIQPQHF.

The chain has TRBV7-9 and TRBJ2-5; 7 positions agree with TRBD1. CDR1 and CDR2 from the germline V gene are SEHNR and FQNEAQ (reference sequence). The CDR3 loop spans 19 amino acids. V shed 1 base, J shed 3 bases, and the junction held 17 bases outside the gene matches. CDR3 sequence reads: CASSLGRPGTESIKETQYF. DNA for the CDR3: TGTGCCAGCAGCTTAGGAAGGCCCGGGACAGAATCCATTAAAGAGACCCAGTACTTC.

The chain carries TRBV2 and TRBJ1-4; unclear D gene. Germline loops: CDR1 SNHLY, CDR2 FYNNEI. V gave up 6 bases and J gave up 1 base, with 12 bases separating them. The CDR3 extends over 15 amino acids. CDR3 sequence: CASRPNSRTNEKLFF. The CDR3 DNA follows: TGTGCCAGCAGGCCCAACTCGAGAACTAATGAAAAACTGTTTTTT. Drawing the rest from reference TRBV2 and TRBJ1-4, the complete variable domain is EPEVTQTPSHQVTQMGQEVILRCVPISNHLYFYWYRQILGQKVEFLVSFYNNEISEKSEIFDDQFSVERPDGSNFTLKIRSTKLEDSAMYFCASRPNSRTNEKLFFGSGTQLSVL.

V is TRBV9 and J is TRBJ2-2, with 8 bases identical to TRBD2. The CDR3 runs to 16 residues. J gave up 7 bases and V 3 bases, and 11 bases lay outside the gene matches. The germline V gene has CDR1 SGDLS and CDR2 YYNGEE. In DNA form, the CDR3 reads TGTGCCAGCAGCGGTGGGGCGGGGGGCGTAAGCGGGGAGCTGTTTTTT. Translating it yields CASSGGAGGVSGELFF.

The rearrangement uses TRBV5-1 and TRBJ2-3; 8 nucleotides match TRBD1. The J segment lost 3 bases and the V segment lost 4 bases, leaving 7 bases of the junction unmatched. The CDR3 loop spans 15 amino acids. CDR1 and CDR2 from the germline V gene are SGHRS and YFSETQ. This CDR3 reads CASSQGQGTTDTQYF. CDR3 bases: TGCGCCAGCAGCCAAGGACAGGGAACGACAGATACGCAGTATTTT.

This chain links TRBV28 with TRBJ2-7; the D gene is possibly TRBD1 (6 bases). The CDR3 spans 12 residues. Germline V gives CDR1 MDHEN, CDR2 SYDVKM. The germline V and J ends were trimmed by 11 bases and 2 bases, with 13 bases remaining between them. The CDR3 is CAGWTDPYEQYF. The CDR3 DNA follows: TGTGCCGGATGGACAGATCCCTACGAGCAGTACTTC. The whole variable domain, remainder taken from reference TRBV28 and TRBJ2-7, is DVKVTQSSRYLVKRTGEKVFLECVQDMDHENMFWYRQDPGLGLRLIYFSYDVKMKEKGDIPEGYSVSREKKERFSLILESASTNQTSMYLCAGWTDPYEQYFGPGTRLTVT.

The chain couples TRBV15 to TRBJ1-2; D is unclear. The CDR3 length is 13 residues. Per the germline V gene, CDR1 is LNHNV and CDR2 is YYDKDF (reference sequence). The ends were cut back, 3 bases at V and 5 bases at J, with 10 bases in the middle. The CDR3 loop reads CATSSGRVYGYTF. The CDR3 DNA sequence: TGTGCCACCAGCAGCGGGAGGGTTTATGGCTACACCTTC.

The chain has TRBV3-1 (or the pseudogene TRBV3-2) and TRBJ2-1; 9 bases map to TRBD2. This CDR3 has 19 amino acids. Germline loops: CDR1 LGHDT, CDR2 YNNKEL (reference sequence). Germline trimming cut 1 base from V and 3 bases from J; bases unmatched to any gene: 13. CDR3 amino acids: CASSQAHVRLAGNYNEQFF. The CDR3 DNA is TGTGCCAGCAGCCAAGCCCACGTACGGCTAGCGGGAAACTACAATGAGCAGTTCTTC.

The genes are TRBV9 and TRBJ2-3; the D gene is possibly TRBD2 (5 bases). CDR1 is SGDLS, CDR2 YYNGEE, per germline. V was trimmed by 3 bases and J by 3 bases, leaving 11 bases between them. The CDR3 is 14 residues long. The CDR3 nucleotides read TGTGCCAGCAGCGCCCGGGGAGATACAGATACGCAGTATTTT. It codes for CASSARGDTDTQYF.

This chain's CDR3 is CATSPTSGRAYNEQFF. CDR3 in DNA: TGTGCCACCAGCCCGACTAGCGGGAGGGCCTACAATGAGCAGTTCTTC. This rearrangement joins TRBV24-1 to TRBJ2-1, with TRBD2 identical over 14 bases. Trimming took 7 bases from V and 2 from J; bases not matched to a gene: 3. CDR3 length: 16 amino acids. Per the germline V gene, CDR1 is KGHDR and CDR2 is SFDVKD.